This is a list of T cell receptor beta chains from one sample in a study of blood T cells in healthy people across ages. TCRdb re-called the 5' RACE reads through MiXCR, storing one row per CDR3 protein. The sample lists roughly 700,000 distinct CDR3 sequences, 49% occurring once. Sequencing used blood. The receptors stem from a woman aged 60 to 75 in good health. The CDR3 runs from the conserved cysteine through the conserved F or W. The D gene is left open where the match is weak. Size tells how often a clone was seen (once, few, many) or the class of an expanded clone, and some rows leave it out.

j_call	v_call	d_call	clone_size	cdr3_aa	cdr3_nt
TRBJ1-2	TRBV7-2	.	.	CASSSPGSWGYGYTF	TGTGCCAGCAGCTCGCCGGGATCCTGGGGCTATGGCTACACCTTC
TRBJ2-7	TRBV9	TRBD2	few	CASSPQGGSSYEQYF	TGTGCCAGCAGCCCCCAGGGAGGGAGCTCCTACGAGCAGTACTTC
TRBJ1-1	TRBV6-1	.	few	CASSDNADSEAFF	TGTGCCAGCAGTGATAACGCCGACTCTGAAGCTTTCTTT
TRBJ2-1	TRBV15	TRBD1	.	CATSGDRGIGNEQFF	TGTGCCACCAGCGGCGACAGGGGAATTGGCAATGAGCAGTTCTTC
TRBJ1-4	TRBV2	.	.	CASSMGTNEKLFF	TGTGCCAGCAGTATGGGGACGAACGAAAAACTGTTTTTT
TRBJ1-2	TRBV28	.	.	CASRIVKGKINGYTF	TGTGCCAGCAGGATTGTCAAAGGCAAAATTAATGGCTACACCTTC
TRBJ2-7	TRBV7-2	TRBD2	many	CASSLGLAGGYEQYF	TGTGCCAGCAGCCTGGGACTAGCGGGAGGCTACGAGCAGTACTTC
TRBJ2-3	TRBV15	TRBD2	.	CATSKGGLAVMWNTDMQYF	TGTGCCACCAGCAAGGGGGGACTAGCGGTAATGTGGAACACAGATATGCAGTATTTT
TRBJ2-5	TRBV10-3	.	.	CAIKQTGSQETQYF	TGTGCCATCAAACAAACAGGGAGCCAAGAGACCCAGTACTTC
TRBJ1-2	TRBV7-9	TRBD1	.	CASSAPTGAYGYTF	TGTGCCAGCAGTGCCCCGACAGGGGCCTACGGCTACACCTTC